This note documents a single TCR beta chain sequence. What it binds is not known. Given the absence of the conserved phenylalanine or tryptophan at the CDR3 end, a read error is likely. It is unclear where the CDR3 begins or ends on the DNA, so no DNA is shown, and the CDR3 is as TCRdb lists it. The germline gives CDR1 ENHRY, CDR2 SYGVKD. The CDR3 adds up to 11 amino acids, both ends counted. The data derive from a study of T cells in Graves' hyperthyroidism and ophthalmopathy. General study points: Model-based prediction identified ophthalmopathy a median approximately 6.2 months prior to its onset.

The CDR3 regions of TCR beta were amplified from RNA transcripts. TCR CDR3 underwent first-round RT-PCR with the HTBI primer set. MiXCR was run by TCRdb on the multiplex PCR reads, yielding one entry per CDR3 protein. The sample shows about 570,000 distinct CDR3 sequences, about half of them seen only once. The source of this sequence is an adult woman with Graves' disease, either hyperthyroidism or ophthalmopathy (not recorded which). Sequenced input: peripheral blood or thyroid tissue (not recorded which). The rearrangement links TRBV10-3 to TRBJ1-4; the D segment call TRBD1 is taken from the table without a DNA check. This CDR3 reads CAISAGRDNYY.